Following are 25 T cell receptor beta chains from one sample sequenced in a study of T-cell memory formation after mild COVID-19 (dated by TCRdb to about 2021). Libraries were constructed by 5' RACE. The sequencer was an Illumina NovaSeq 6000. TCRdb reran the public reads through fastp at Q25 and MiXCR, keeping productive beta chains. Every entry covers one CDR3 protein and lists the most common genes and DNA from its rows. In this sample the table shows around 390,000 distinct CDR3 sequences, about 17% of which occur a single time. The ten largest clonotypes hold roughly 21% of the sample. Input material: PBMCs or a T cell subset sorted from them (not recorded which). These receptor sequences come from a man in his late teens or twenties who had mild COVID-19 (a few samples of this study predate the infection). The sample titles of this study are shuffled in the database, so cell type and time point are left out; the donor was told from shared clones.

The rearrangement links TRBV7-9 to TRBJ1-2; no reliable D call. Germline CDR1 SEHNR, CDR2 FQNEAQ (reference sequence). The CDR3 spans 14 residues. The V gene lost 0 bases and the J gene lost 3 bases, with 8 bases spanning the gap. The CDR3 bases are TGTGCCAGCAGCTTAGCGTTGGGGTACTATGGCTACACCTTC. This codes for CASSLALGYYGYTF.

In its sample, this clonotype was seen a few times. The chain recombines TRBV15 with TRBJ2-6; D unresolved. The V gene lost 6 bases and the J gene lost 0 bases, with 12 bases spanning the gap. The CDR3 is 16 amino acids. In germline, CDR1 is LNHNV, CDR2 YYDKDF (reference sequence). CDR3 DNA: TGTGCCACCAGAGGGTCCCCCCTCTCTGGGGCCAACGTCCTGACTTTC. Translated, it gives CATRGSPLSGANVLTF.

This clonotype turned up a few times. The chain combines TRBV20-1 with TRBJ1-1; no definite D call. The germline V gene encodes CDR1 DFQATT and CDR2 SNEGSKA (reference sequence). CDR3 length: 14 amino acids. V lost 2 bases to trimming and J lost 1 base, with 11 bases between them. CDR3 nucleotide sequence: TGCAGTGCTAGACCTCTACAGAAGAACACTGAAGCTTTCTTT. It is translated as CSARPLQKNTEAFF.

The chain recombines TRBV7-2 with TRBJ2-3, with D maybe TRBD2 (7 bases). CDR1 and CDR2 from the germline V gene are SGHTA and FQGNSA. The V and J ends lost 5 bases and 2 bases respectively, with 8 bases between them. This CDR3 is 13 amino acids long. Written as DNA, the CDR3 is TGTGCCAGCAGCGGGGGGGCCACAGATACGCAGTATTTT. It yields the protein CASSGGATDTQYF.

A few counts support this clonotype. CDR3 nucleotide sequence: TGTGCCAGCGCCGGGACTAGCGGGGGGAATGAGCAGTTCTTC. This encodes CASAGTSGGNEQFF. The rearrangement joins TRBV2 to TRBJ2-1; 15 positions match TRBD2. Losses at the gene ends were 8 bases for V and 7 bases for J; bases not matched to a gene: 3. Per the germline V gene, CDR1 is SNHLY and CDR2 is FYNNEI. The CDR3 runs to 14 residues.

The rearrangement joins TRBV6-1 to TRBJ2-5; no clear D gene. Trimming pared 5 bases from V and 7 bases from J, leaving 11 bases between. CDR1 is MNHNS and CDR2 is SASEGT in the germline V gene. This CDR3 contains 12 residues. The CDR3 region is CASSITRGTQYF. The CDR3 nucleotides are TGTGCCAGCAGTATAACTCGCGGGACCCAGTACTTC.

The chain employs TRBV18 and TRBJ2-3; tentatively, D is TRBD1 (5 bases). Trimming took off 6 bases at V and 5 bases at J, with 21 bases between the two ends. CDR3 length: 16 amino acids. The germline V gene encodes CDR1 KGHSH and CDR2 LQKENI. CDR3 in DNA: TGTGCCAGCTCGCAGGGTGTGTCGGTGGTGGTAGATACGCAGTATTTT. Its protein is CASSQGVSVVVDTQYF.

Notes on this clonotype: The limits of the CDR3 on the DNA are not certain, so only TCRdb's listed CDR3 is given. The genes are TRBV21-1 and TRBJ1-4; the D segment call TRBD1 is taken from the table without a DNA check. TRBV21-1 is an annotated pseudogene. The length of the CDR3 is 15 amino acids, counting both ends. The CDR3 loop is CASSKGPTEMKNCFF.

The gene calls are TRBV5-8 and TRBJ1-4; 8 nucleotides match TRBD1. The CDR3 has 16 residues. Germline trimming cut 1 base from V and 5 bases from J; bases unmatched to any gene: 7. Germline V gene data show CDR1 as SGHTS and CDR2 as YDEGEE. CDR3 nucleotides: TGTGCCAGCAGCTTGATTGAAGCAGGGGGCAATGAAAAACTGTTTTTT. Amino acids: CASSLIEAGGNEKLFF.

This rearrangement joins TRBV5-1 to TRBJ2-5; possible D gene TRBD1, 6 bases. The ends were cut back, 4 bases at V and 7 bases at J, with 11 bases in the middle. The germline V gene encodes CDR1 SGHRS and CDR2 YFSETQ. CDR3 size: 12 residues. This CDR3 reads CASSTPQGTQYF. CDR3 coding DNA: TGCGCCAGCAGCACCCCACAGGGGACCCAGTACTTC.

This clonotype turned up a few times. The chain employs TRBV6-6 and TRBJ2-2, with D possibly TRBD2 on 6 matching bases. Trimming removed 5 bases at V and 5 bases at J, with 12 bases between. CDR1 is MNHNY and CDR2 is SVGAGI in the germline V gene (reference sequence). The CDR3 consists of 14 residues. For the CDR3, the DNA is TGTGCCAGCAGTCAGACTAGAACTACCGGGGAGCTGTTTTTT. This encodes CASSQTRTTGELFF.

This clonotype came up a few times. This sequence joins TRBV5-1 and TRBJ2-5, with 9 bases lining up with TRBD1. Trimming removed 4 bases from V and 1 base from J; junction bases left unmatched: 5. This CDR3 spans 15 amino acids. Germline assignment: CDR1 SGHRS and CDR2 YFSETQ. The CDR3 DNA sequence: TGCGCCAGCAGCCGATGGGACAGGGTCCAAGAGACCCAGTACTTC. Its protein product is CASSRWDRVQETQYF.

This clonotype was recorded many times. The chain employs TRBV6-2 or TRBV6-3 and TRBJ1-6, with 7 bases lining up with TRBD1. V gave up 6 bases and J gave up 14 bases; unmatched junction bases: 13. There are 14 residues in the CDR3. The germline CDR1 and CDR2 sequences are MNHEY and SVGEGT. The CDR3 is CASSLDRRSVTLHF. CDR3 coding DNA: TGTGCCAGCAGCCTGGACAGGCGCTCGGTGACCCTCCACTTT.

This clonotype was recorded many times. The genes are TRBV5-4 and TRBJ2-1; TRBD1 is a possible D gene (5 bases). Germline values: CDR1 SGHNT, CDR2 YYREEE (reference sequence). Deletions cut 4 bases from V and 6 bases from J, with 17 bases between. The CDR3 consists of 15 residues. The CDR3 loop reads CASSLQVGDGNEQFF. CDR3 bases: TGTGCCAGCAGCCTACAGGTCGGTGACGGCAATGAGCAGTTCTTC.

Comments on this clonotype: The junction departs from the called germline gene at one end, perhaps through a read error. The gene calls are TRBV15 and TRBJ2-4; tentatively, D is TRBD2 (5 bases). CDR3 size: 14 residues. Germline V gives CDR1 LNHNV, CDR2 YYDKDF (reference sequence). The CDR3 region has the DNA TGTGCCACCAGAAGAGCGGCGGCCAAAAACATTCAGTACTTC. Its protein product is CATRRAAAKNIQYF. Complete variable domain (other parts from reference TRBV15 and TRBJ2-4): DAMVIQNPRYQVTQFGKPVTLSCSQTLNHNVMYWYQQKSSQAPKLLFHYYDKDFNNEADTPDNFQSRRPNTSFCFLDIRSPGLGDTAMYLCATRRAAAKNIQYFGAGTRLSVL.

The chain recombines TRBV19 with TRBJ1-1; TRBD1 might be the D (5 bases). In germline, CDR1 is LNHDA, CDR2 SQIVND (reference sequence). The CDR3 sequence is 15 residues long. Trimming left V 5 bases short and J 1 base short, with 14 bases between. In DNA, the CDR3 is TGTGCCAGTAGTCCCCGGCCTGGGACGAACACTGAAGCTTTCTTT. Protein: CASSPRPGTNTEAFF.

The chain couples TRBV5-4 to TRBJ1-2; D call uncertain. Germline assignment: CDR1 SGHNT and CDR2 YYREEE (reference sequence). Trimming removed 6 bases from V and 0 bases from J, with 12 bases in between. There are 14 residues in the CDR3. Here the CDR3 DNA reads TGTGCCAGCAACCTCGGGGTAACTAACTATGGCTACACCTTC. It codes for CASNLGVTNYGYTF.

The rearrangement joins TRBV20-1 to TRBJ1-1; no reliable D call. The CDR3 runs to 15 residues. Between the trimmed V and J ends, which lost 0 bases and 10 bases, there was a span of 21 bases. The germline CDR1 and CDR2 sequences are DFQATT and SNEGSKA (reference sequence). This chain's CDR3 is CSAREPRAAWSGAFF. The CDR3 DNA follows: TGCAGTGCTAGAGAGCCCCGGGCAGCCTGGTCCGGAGCTTTCTTT.

A few counts support this clonotype. This chain links TRBV27 with TRBJ2-2, with 8 bases matching TRBD2. The CDR3 has 17 amino acids. From germline, CDR1 is MNHEY and CDR2 SMNVEV (reference sequence). V trimming: 6 bases; J trimming: 0 bases; junction bases outside the gene matches: 9. In DNA form, the CDR3 reads TGTGCCAGCAGACCACTCGGGGGGGGCCCGAACACCGGGGAGCTGTTTTTT. This translates into CASRPLGGGPNTGELFF.

This rearrangement joins TRBV7-2 to TRBJ2-7; a weak D match, TRBD1 (6 bases). V was clipped by 5 bases and J by 6 bases, with 14 bases between them. This CDR3 is 13 amino acids long. Germline loops: CDR1 SGHTA, CDR2 FQGNSA. In nucleotides, the CDR3 is TGTGCCAGCAGCCCAAGACAGGAAGGCGAGCAGTACGTC. It translates to CASSPRQEGEQYV.

In its sample, this clonotype was seen many times. The chain recombines TRBV7-9 with TRBJ2-1; 12 bases fit TRBD2. Germline trimming cut 4 bases from V and 7 bases from J; bases unmatched to any gene: 8. Germline V lookup: CDR1 SEHNR, CDR2 FQNEAQ (reference sequence). There are 16 residues in the CDR3. CDR3: CASSSRTSGVRNEQFF. CDR3 DNA sequence: TGTGCCAGCAGCTCCCGGACTAGCGGGGTACGGAATGAGCAGTTCTTC.

The chain joins TRBV28 to TRBJ2-3, with 7 positions matching TRBD2. V lost 3 bases and J lost 2; bases outside the gene matches: 11. Germline loops: CDR1 MDHEN, CDR2 SYDVKM. The CDR3 length is 17 residues. CDR3 sequence: CASSFDWGAGATDTQYF. CDR3 DNA sequence: TGTGCCAGCAGTTTTGATTGGGGTGCGGGAGCCACAGATACGCAGTATTTT.

This chain connects TRBV4-1 to TRBJ2-7; a possible D gene is TRBD1 (6 bases). V was pared by 4 bases and J by 7 bases, with 20 bases between. Per germline, CDR1 MGHRA and CDR2 YSYEKL. The CDR3 spans 15 residues. The CDR3 sequence is CASSLRTAPAGEQYF. The CDR3 DNA reads TGCGCCAGCAGCCTTCGGACAGCCCCGGCTGGGGAGCAGTACTTC.

This clonotype was seen only once. This sequence joins TRBV6-6 and TRBJ2-7, with D hard to call. V gave up 2 bases and J gave up 5 bases, with 10 bases separating them. The CDR3 length is 13 residues. Germline V CDR1 and CDR2: MNHNY, SVGAGI (reference sequence). CDR3 sequence (DNA): TGTGCCAGCAGTTACCTCCAAGCCCACGAGCAGTACGTC. Its translation is CASSYLQAHEQYV.

This clonotype was picked up a small number of times. J is TRBJ2-7 and V is TRBV4-1; D possibly corresponds to TRBD1 (6 bases). Germline CDR1 and CDR2: MGHRA and YSYEKL. V was trimmed by 3 bases and J by 1 base, leaving 10 bases between them. The CDR3 runs to 14 residues. CDR3 loop: CASSQNRASYEQYF. The CDR3 DNA sequence: TGCGCCAGCAGCCAGAACAGGGCTTCCTACGAGCAGTACTTC.